This TCR beta chain was captured by sequencing in a study of T cell repertoires and leukemia-associated antigens (dated by TCRdb to about 2019). As for the study more broadly: Around 16 million effective reads were obtained overall, with each sample giving about 5.1 to 7 million read pairs and roughly 3 to 5.0 million effective reads. Using in vitro peptide stimulation of healthy T cells, the study set out to figure out what antigen is recognized by a TCR Vbeta21 clone that had previously been found in CML patients. Paper-wide results and their limitations: The antigen specificity and function of the expanded clones were not directly tested, and further investigation of both was required. Across the four groups, there were no significant differences in the numbers of Vbeta genes (approximately 64), Jbeta genes (approximately 13), VDJ rearrangements, or unique CDR3s.

Turning to this clonotype: Its recognized antigen is unknown. Qualities for individual bases were not recorded, and no much larger clone is one base off.

Total RNA was extracted from the cultured T cells with TRIzol reagent. TCRbeta libraries were amplified from RNA using 5' rapid amplification of cDNA ends (5'RACE). Library concentration and integrity were checked with Qubit, an Agilent instrument, and quantitative PCR before sequencing. Sequencing of qualified libraries was performed on Illumina HiSeq or MiSeq by a commercial service provider. Per the source publication's procedure: MiXCR version 1.8.2 was used to identify TCR sequences in each sample. For a clone to count as qualified, its CDR3 had to be longer than four amino acids, its nucleotide length had to be in-frame, and the clone could not contain a stop codon. A read containing the complete CDR3 structure was counted as an effective read. RT-PCR with 24 Vbeta primers, GeneScan spectratyping, and Sanger sequencing were used to validate the expanded clones. The public reads were run again by TCRdb, first through fastp at Q25 and then through MiXCR, and only productive beta chains were kept. Each record represents a unique CDR3 protein, reported with the most common genes and DNA among its rows. These V and J calls originate from TCRdb's pipeline instead of the authors' own analysis. The sample table records about 11,000 distinct CDR3 sequences; approximately 43% of these occur just once. The top ten constitute 27% of the sample.

V drops 5 bases and J drops 2 bases, leaving 16 bases in between. The CDR3 spans 16 residues, from the cysteine through the phenylalanine. Only the CDR3 DNA is retained, 48 bases long and in frame from the first base. CDR1 is given as SGHTA and CDR2 as FQGTGA, both from the germline V gene. CD3+ T cells were first rested overnight at approximately 2.7 million cells/mL in RPMI 1640 without fetal bovine serum. CD3+ T cells were isolated from PBMCs with MACS immunomagnetic beads following the manufacturer's instructions. Recombination joined TRBV7-3 with TRBJ2-1; D gene: possibly TRBD2, on 6 matching bases. What was sequenced was CD3+ T cells sorted from blood and cultured. The TCR comes from a female donor in good health. The DNA reads as follows: TGTGCCAGCAGCGCAACCACTAGCAGGCCCTACAATGAGCAGTTCTTC. This encodes CASSATTSRPYNEQFF.